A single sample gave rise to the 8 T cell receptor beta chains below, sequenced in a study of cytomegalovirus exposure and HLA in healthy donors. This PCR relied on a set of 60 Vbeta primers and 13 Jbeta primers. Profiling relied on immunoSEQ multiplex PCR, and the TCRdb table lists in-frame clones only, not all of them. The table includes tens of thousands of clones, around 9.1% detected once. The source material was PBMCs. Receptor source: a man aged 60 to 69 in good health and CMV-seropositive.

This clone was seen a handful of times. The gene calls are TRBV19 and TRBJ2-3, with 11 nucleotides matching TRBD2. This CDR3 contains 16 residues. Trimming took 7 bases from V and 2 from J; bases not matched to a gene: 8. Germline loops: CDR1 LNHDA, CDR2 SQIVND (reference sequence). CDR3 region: CASTLAGGPFTDTQYF. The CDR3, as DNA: TGTGCCAGTACCTTAGCGGGAGGGCCTTTCACAGATACGCAGTATTTT.

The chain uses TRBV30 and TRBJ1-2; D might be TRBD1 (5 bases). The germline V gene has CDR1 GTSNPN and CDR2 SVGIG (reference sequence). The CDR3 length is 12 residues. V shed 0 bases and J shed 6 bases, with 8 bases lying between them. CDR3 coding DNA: TGTGCCTGGAGTGTAGGGGTTCATGGCTACACCTTC. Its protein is CAWSVGVHGYTF.

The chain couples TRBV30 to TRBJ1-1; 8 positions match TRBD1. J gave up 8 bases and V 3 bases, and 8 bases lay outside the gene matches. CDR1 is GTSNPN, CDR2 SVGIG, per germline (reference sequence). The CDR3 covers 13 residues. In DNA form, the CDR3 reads TGTGCCTGGAGAGGACAGGGAAGTTCCGAAGCTTTCTTT. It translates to CAWRGQGSSEAFF.

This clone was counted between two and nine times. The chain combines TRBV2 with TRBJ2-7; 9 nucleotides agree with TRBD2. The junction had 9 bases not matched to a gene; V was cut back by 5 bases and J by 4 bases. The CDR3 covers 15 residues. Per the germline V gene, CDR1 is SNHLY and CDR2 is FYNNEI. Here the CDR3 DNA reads TGTGCCAGCAGTCGAGACGAGACTAGCGGATACGAGCAGTACTTC. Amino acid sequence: CASSRDETSGYEQYF.

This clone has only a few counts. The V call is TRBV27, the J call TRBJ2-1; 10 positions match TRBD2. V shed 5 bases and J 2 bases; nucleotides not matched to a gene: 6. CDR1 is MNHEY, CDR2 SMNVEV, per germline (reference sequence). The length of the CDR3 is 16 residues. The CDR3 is CASSTRTSGPYNEQFF. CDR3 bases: TGTGCCAGCAGTACCCGGACTAGCGGTCCCTACAATGAGCAGTTCTTC.

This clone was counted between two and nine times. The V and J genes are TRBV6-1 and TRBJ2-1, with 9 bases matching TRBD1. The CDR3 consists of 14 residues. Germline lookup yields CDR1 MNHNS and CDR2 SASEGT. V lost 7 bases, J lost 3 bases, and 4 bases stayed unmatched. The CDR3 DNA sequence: TGTGCCAGCAAACAGGGGGCGGGCTACAATGAGCAGTTCTTC. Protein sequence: CASKQGAGYNEQFF.

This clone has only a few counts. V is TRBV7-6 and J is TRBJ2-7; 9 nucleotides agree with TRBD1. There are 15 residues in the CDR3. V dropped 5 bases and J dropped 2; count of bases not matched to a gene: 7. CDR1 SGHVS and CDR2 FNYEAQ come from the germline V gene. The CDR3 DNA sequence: TGTGCCAGCAGCCCTCGACAGGGGGGCACCTACGAGCAGTACTTC. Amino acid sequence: CASSPRQGGTYEQYF.

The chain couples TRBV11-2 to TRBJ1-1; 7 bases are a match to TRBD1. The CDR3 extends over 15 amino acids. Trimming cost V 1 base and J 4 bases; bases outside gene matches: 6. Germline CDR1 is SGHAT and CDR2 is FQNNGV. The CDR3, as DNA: TGTGCCAGCAGCTTAGTTCCACAGGGGTCCACTGAAGCTTTCTTT. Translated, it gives CASSLVPQGSTEAFF.